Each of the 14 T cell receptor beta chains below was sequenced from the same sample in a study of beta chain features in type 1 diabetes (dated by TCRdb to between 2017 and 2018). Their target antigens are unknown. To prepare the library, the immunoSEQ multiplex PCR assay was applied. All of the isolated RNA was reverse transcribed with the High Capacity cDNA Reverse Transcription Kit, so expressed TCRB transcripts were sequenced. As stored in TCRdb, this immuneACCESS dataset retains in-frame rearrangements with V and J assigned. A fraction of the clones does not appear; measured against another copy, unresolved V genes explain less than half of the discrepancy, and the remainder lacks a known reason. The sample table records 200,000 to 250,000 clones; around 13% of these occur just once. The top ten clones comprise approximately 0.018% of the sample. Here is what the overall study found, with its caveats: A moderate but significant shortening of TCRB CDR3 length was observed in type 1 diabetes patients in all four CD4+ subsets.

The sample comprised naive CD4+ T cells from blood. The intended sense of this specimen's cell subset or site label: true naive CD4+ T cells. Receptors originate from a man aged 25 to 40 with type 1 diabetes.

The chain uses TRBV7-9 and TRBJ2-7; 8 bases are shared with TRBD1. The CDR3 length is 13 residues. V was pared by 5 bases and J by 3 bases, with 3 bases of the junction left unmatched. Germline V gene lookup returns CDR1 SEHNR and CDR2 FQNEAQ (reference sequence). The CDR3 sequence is CASSHGQGYEQYF. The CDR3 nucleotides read TGTGCCAGCAGCCACGGACAGGGCTACGAGCAGTACTTC.

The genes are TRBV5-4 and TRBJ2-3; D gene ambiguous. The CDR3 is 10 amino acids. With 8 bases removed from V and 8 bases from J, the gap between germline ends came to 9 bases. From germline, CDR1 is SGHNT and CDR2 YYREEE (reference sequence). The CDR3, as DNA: TGTGCCAGGTATCCCCTTACGCAGTATTTT. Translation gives CARYPLTQYF.

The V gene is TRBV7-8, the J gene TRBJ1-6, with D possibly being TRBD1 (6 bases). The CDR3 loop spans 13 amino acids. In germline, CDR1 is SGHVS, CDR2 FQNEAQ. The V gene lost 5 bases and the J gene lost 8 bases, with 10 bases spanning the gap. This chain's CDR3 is CASSRSGDSPLHF. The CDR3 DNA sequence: TGTGCCAGCAGCCGCTCAGGGGATTCACCCCTCCACTTT.

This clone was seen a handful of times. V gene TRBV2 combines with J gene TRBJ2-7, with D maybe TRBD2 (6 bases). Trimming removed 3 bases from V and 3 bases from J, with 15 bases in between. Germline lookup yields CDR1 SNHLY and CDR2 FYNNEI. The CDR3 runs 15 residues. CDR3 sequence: CASSDVQGGSYEQYF. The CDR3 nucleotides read TGTGCCAGCAGTGACGTCCAGGGAGGAAGCTACGAGCAGTACTTC.

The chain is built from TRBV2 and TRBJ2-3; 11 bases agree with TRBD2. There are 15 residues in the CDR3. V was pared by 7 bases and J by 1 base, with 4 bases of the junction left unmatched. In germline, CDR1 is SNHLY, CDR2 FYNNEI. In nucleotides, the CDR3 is TGTGCCAGCATCGCGACTAGCGGGGGCACAGATACGCAGTATTTT. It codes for CASIATSGGTDTQYF. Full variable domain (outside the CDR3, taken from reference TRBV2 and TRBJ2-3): EPEVTQTPSHQVTQMGQEVILRCVPISNHLYFYWYRQILGQKVEFLVSFYNNEISEKSEIFDDQFSVERPDGSNFTLKIRSTKLEDSAMYFCASIATSGGTDTQYFGPGTRLTVL.

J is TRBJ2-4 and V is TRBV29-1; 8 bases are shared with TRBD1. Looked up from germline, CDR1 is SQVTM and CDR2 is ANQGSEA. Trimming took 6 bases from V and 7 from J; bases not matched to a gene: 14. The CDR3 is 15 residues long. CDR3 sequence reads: CSVAFLAGGNNIQYF. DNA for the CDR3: TGCAGCGTCGCTTTTCTTGCAGGGGGCAATAACATTCAGTACTTC.

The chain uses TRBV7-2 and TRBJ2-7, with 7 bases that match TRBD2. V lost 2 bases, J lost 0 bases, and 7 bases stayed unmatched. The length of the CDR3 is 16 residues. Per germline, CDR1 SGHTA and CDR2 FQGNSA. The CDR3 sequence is CASSLTLAASSYEQYF. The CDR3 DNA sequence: TGTGCCAGCAGCTTAACCCTAGCGGCAAGCTCCTACGAGCAGTACTTC.

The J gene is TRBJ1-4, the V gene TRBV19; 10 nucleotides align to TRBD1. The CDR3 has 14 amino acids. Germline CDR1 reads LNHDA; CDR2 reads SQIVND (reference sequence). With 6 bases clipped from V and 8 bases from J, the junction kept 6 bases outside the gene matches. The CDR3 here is CASSSGTGVEKLFF. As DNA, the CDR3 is TGTGCCAGTAGCTCCGGGACAGGGGTCGAAAAACTGTTTTTT.

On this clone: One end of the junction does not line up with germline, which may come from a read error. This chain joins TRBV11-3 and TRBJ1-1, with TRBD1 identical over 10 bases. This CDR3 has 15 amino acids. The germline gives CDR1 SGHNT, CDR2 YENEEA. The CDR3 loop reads CASSLGLGDRGEAFF. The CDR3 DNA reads TGTGCCAGCAGTTTAGGATTGGGGGACAGGGGAGAAGCTTTCTTT.

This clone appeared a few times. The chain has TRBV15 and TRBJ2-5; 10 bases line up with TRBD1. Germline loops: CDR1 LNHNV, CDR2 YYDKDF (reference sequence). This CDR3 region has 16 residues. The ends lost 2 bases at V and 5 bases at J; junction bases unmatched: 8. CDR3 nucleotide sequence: TGTGCCACCAGCAGATCCTCCGGACAGGGGGAGGAGACCCAGTACTTC. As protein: CATSRSSGQGEETQYF.

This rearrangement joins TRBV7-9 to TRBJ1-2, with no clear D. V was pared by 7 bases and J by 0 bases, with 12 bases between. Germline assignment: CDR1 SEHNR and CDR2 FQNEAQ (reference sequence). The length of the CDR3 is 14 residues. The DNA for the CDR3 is TGTGCCAGCACGCCGCTACAGTCTAACTATGGCTACACCTTC. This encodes CASTPLQSNYGYTF.

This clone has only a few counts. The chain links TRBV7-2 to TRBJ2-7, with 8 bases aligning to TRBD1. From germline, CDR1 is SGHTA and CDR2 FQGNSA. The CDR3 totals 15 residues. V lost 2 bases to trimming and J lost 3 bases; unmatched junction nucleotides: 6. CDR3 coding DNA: TGTGCCAGCAGCTTACGGGCAGGGGGCAGCTACGAGCAGTACTTC. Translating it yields CASSLRAGGSYEQYF.

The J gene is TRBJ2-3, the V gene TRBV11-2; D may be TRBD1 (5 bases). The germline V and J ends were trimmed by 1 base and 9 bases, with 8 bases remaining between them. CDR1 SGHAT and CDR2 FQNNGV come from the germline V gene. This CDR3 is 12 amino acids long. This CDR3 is CASSLGAGTQYF. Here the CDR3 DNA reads TGTGCCAGCAGCTTAGGGGCAGGGACGCAGTATTTT.

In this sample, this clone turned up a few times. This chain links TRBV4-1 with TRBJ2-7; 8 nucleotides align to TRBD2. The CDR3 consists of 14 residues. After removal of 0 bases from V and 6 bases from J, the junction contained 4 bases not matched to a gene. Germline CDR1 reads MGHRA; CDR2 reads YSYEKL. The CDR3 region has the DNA TGCGCCAGCAGCCAAGATCGGGGGGGGCGCGAGCAGTACTTC. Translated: CASSQDRGGREQYF.